Presented here are 28 T cell receptor beta chains from one specimen sequenced in a study of cytomegalovirus exposure and HLA in healthy donors. PCR employed 60 Vbeta and 13 Jbeta primers. The repertoire was sequenced with immunoSEQ multiplex PCR; TCRdb's copy has only in-frame clones and lacks some. This sample contains 80,000 to 95,000 clones. Sequences were obtained from PBMCs. The receptor source for this set is a man aged 50-59 years in good health and CMV-seropositive.

This chain links TRBV9 with TRBJ2-2; D unresolved. The CDR3 extends over 12 amino acids. Germline CDR1 and CDR2: SGDLS and YYNGEE. The ends were cut back, 0 bases at V and 7 bases at J, with 4 bases in the middle. The DNA of the CDR3 is TGTGCCAGCAGCGTAGGTAACGGGGAGCTGTTTTTT. Translation: CASSVGNGELFF.

The chain couples TRBV28 to TRBJ2-1, with 13 bases matching TRBD2. Trimming removed 8 bases from V and 14 bases from J; junction bases left unmatched: 15. There are 15 residues in the CDR3. Germline-derived CDR1 and CDR2 are MDHEN and SYDVKM. CDR3 sequence: CASRMPGLAGLEEFF. The CDR3 DNA is TGTGCCAGCCGGATGCCGGGACTAGCGGGGCTGGAGGAGTTCTTC.

Here the CDR3 reads CASIDGTSGSHDTQYF. CDR3 nucleotides: TGTGCCAGCATTGACGGGACTAGCGGGAGTCACGATACGCAGTATTTT. J is TRBJ2-3 and V is TRBV6-6; TRBD2 matches 14 bases. This CDR3 is 16 amino acids long. Trimming took 7 bases from V and 6 from J; bases not matched to a gene: 9. CDR1 is MNHNY and CDR2 is SVGAGI in the germline V gene (reference sequence).

Comments on this clone: Other DNA sequences in this sample translate to the same CDR3. This sequence joins TRBV6-1 and TRBJ2-7, with D unresolved. Germline values: CDR1 MNHNS, CDR2 SASEGT. V lost 3 bases and J lost 0, with 9 bases in between. This CDR3 is 14 amino acids long. In DNA form, the CDR3 reads TGTGCCAGCAGTGACCCACACAGCTCCTACGAGCAGTACGTC. This translates into CASSDPHSSYEQYV.

The genes are TRBV30 and TRBJ1-3; D is unresolved. Per the germline V gene, CDR1 is GTSNPN and CDR2 is SVGIG (reference sequence). The CDR3 runs to 13 residues. The V end lost 0 bases, the J end lost 1 base, and 4 bases lay between the germline ends. Written as DNA, the CDR3 is TGTGCCTGGAGTGTTTCGTCTGGAAACACCATATATTTT. Translated, it gives CAWSVSSGNTIYF. The entire variable domain, with the rest obtained from reference TRBV30 and TRBJ1-3, is as follows: SQTIHQWPATLVQPVGSPLSLECTVEGTSNPNLYWYRQAAGRGLQLLFYSVGIGQISSEVPQNLSASRPQDRQFILSSKKLLLSDSGFYLCAWSVSSGNTIYFGEGSWLTVV.

The genes are TRBV5-1 and TRBJ2-2; 7 bases map to TRBD1. The CDR3 is 13 residues long. From germline, CDR1 is SGHRS and CDR2 YFSETQ. Trimming removed 4 bases from V and 9 bases from J; junction bases left unmatched: 6. The CDR3 DNA follows: TGCGCCAGCAGCACGGACAGGTCACGGGAGCTGTTTTTT. Its translation is CASSTDRSRELFF.

J is TRBJ1-2 and V is TRBV7-2, with 9 bases lining up with TRBD1. Germline CDR1 SGHTA, CDR2 FQGNSA. V lost 4 bases and J lost 9; bases outside the gene matches: 6. This CDR3 region has 13 residues. This chain's CDR3 is CASSSRDRERYTF. CDR3 coding DNA: TGTGCCAGCAGCTCCCGGGACAGGGAACGCTACACCTTC.

V gene TRBV13 combines with J gene TRBJ2-1, with 13 bases that match TRBD2. The V gene end was trimmed by 4 bases and the J gene end by 2 bases; junction bases not matched to a gene: 8. The CDR3 is made up of 18 amino acids. The V gene's germline CDR1 is PRHDT and CDR2 FYEKMQ (reference sequence). DNA of the CDR3: TGTGCCAGCAGCTCCGACCGACTAGCGGGAGGCCCCTACAATGAGCAGTTCTTC. Protein product: CASSSDRLAGGPYNEQFF.

V is TRBV14 and J is TRBJ2-2; no definite D call. The CDR3 consists of 13 residues. Germline lookup yields CDR1 SGHDN and CDR2 FVKESK. With 7 bases removed from V and 1 base from J, the gap between germline ends came to 7 bases. This chain's CDR3 is CASNRVNTGELFF. As DNA, the CDR3 is TGTGCCAGCAATCGGGTGAACACCGGGGAGCTGTTTTTT.

This rearrangement joins TRBV10-1 to TRBJ2-2; 8 bases agree with TRBD2. The V gene's germline CDR1 is WNHNN and CDR2 SYGVQD (reference sequence). The J segment lost 4 bases and the V segment lost 7 bases, leaving 5 bases of the junction unmatched. The CDR3 has 14 amino acids. The CDR3 loop is CASTPSGPTGELFF. The CDR3 DNA reads as TGCGCCAGCACTCCTAGCGGGCCCACCGGGGAGCTGTTTTTT.

V and J are TRBV30 and TRBJ2-1; 8 nucleotides agree with TRBD2. Trimming removed 1 base from V and 0 bases from J; junction bases left unmatched: 5. Germline CDR1 reads GTSNPN; CDR2 reads SVGIG (reference sequence). This CDR3 has 16 amino acids. The CDR3 loop reads CAWSETSASSYNEQFF. CDR3 DNA: TGTGCCTGGAGTGAGACTAGCGCGAGCTCCTACAATGAGCAGTTCTTC.

The chain combines TRBV29-1 with TRBJ2-7; 7 nucleotides agree with TRBD1. Germline-derived CDR1 and CDR2 are SQVTM and ANQGSEA. J was trimmed by 2 bases and V by 5 bases; bases with no gene match: 0. CDR3 length equals 11 residues. The CDR3, as DNA: TGCAGCGTTCAGGGGGCCTACGAGCAGTACTTC. This sequence encodes CSVQGAYEQYF.

This chain links TRBV4-2 with TRBJ1-2; TRBD1 might be the D (6 bases). The germline V and J ends were trimmed by 0 bases and 4 bases, with 21 bases remaining between them. CDR3 length: 18 amino acids. CDR1 and CDR2 (germline): LGHNA, YNFKEQ. The CDR3 DNA sequence: TGTGCCAGCAGCCAAGATGGGGGGAGGGGGAGGGACGGCTATGGCTACACCTTC. It translates to CASSQDGGRGRDGYGYTF.

The rearrangement joins TRBV14 to TRBJ1-1; no clear D gene. Germline values: CDR1 SGHDN, CDR2 FVKESK. The V and J ends lost 1 base and 3 bases respectively, with 9 bases between them. The CDR3 is made up of 14 amino acids. The CDR3 DNA sequence: TGTGCCAGCAGCCAAGTAGCGGCGGACACTGAAGCTTTCTTT. It is translated as CASSQVAADTEAFF.

V and J are TRBV7-9 and TRBJ2-2; TRBD2 is a possible D gene (6 bases). Germline CDR1 reads SEHNR; CDR2 reads FQNEAQ (reference sequence). This CDR3 region has 15 residues. V was pared by 3 bases and J by 3 bases, with 11 bases between. The CDR3 DNA follows: TGTGCCAGCAGCTTTAAGCGGGTTGACACCGGGGAGCTGTTTTTT. As protein: CASSFKRVDTGELFF.

This CDR3 reads CASSERATGPHEQYV. CDR3 bases: TGTGCCAGCAGTGAAAGGGCCACAGGTCCCCACGAGCAGTACGTC. The V call is TRBV6-1, the J call TRBJ2-7; tentatively, D is TRBD1 (5 bases). V lost 2 bases to trimming and J lost 5 bases, with 16 bases between them. CDR1 MNHNS and CDR2 SASEGT come from the germline V gene. The CDR3 is 15 residues long.

The chain recombines TRBV4-3 with TRBJ2-2; TRBD1 aligns across 10 bases. This CDR3 is built from 17 residues. From germline, CDR1 is LGHNA and CDR2 YSLEER. The junction had 5 bases not matched to a gene; V was cut back by 0 bases and J by 4 bases. The CDR3 region has the DNA TGCGCCAGCAGCCAAGAACCTCGGGACAGGGGCACCGGGGAGCTGTTTTTT. Protein sequence: CASSQEPRDRGTGELFF.

J is TRBJ2-3 and V is TRBV19; D might be TRBD2 (6 bases). The CDR3 sequence is 13 residues long. Trimming shortened V by 11 bases and J by 2 bases, and 14 bases separated the two germline ends. The germline CDR1 and CDR2 sequences are LNHDA and SQIVND (reference sequence). CDR3 sequence: CASREAATDTQYF. In DNA form, the CDR3 reads TGTGCCTCCAGGGAGGCTGCCACAGATACGCAGTATTTT.

The chain couples TRBV30 to TRBJ1-1; 7 positions agree with TRBD1. This CDR3 has 14 amino acids. Germline CDR1 and CDR2: GTSNPN and SVGIG (reference sequence). V lost 3 bases, J lost 3 bases, and 7 bases stayed unmatched. CDR3 bases: TGTGCCTGGAGCATAAAGGGGGCCTACACTGAAGCTTTCTTT. Its protein is CAWSIKGAYTEAFF.

Regarding this clone: Other DNA variants within this sample encode the same CDR3. V gene TRBV5-1 combines with J gene TRBJ1-1; tentative D call: TRBD1 (6 bases). The germline V and J ends were trimmed by 1 base and 10 bases, with 14 bases remaining between them. The CDR3 loop spans 13 amino acids. Per germline, CDR1 SGHRS and CDR2 YFSETQ. The CDR3 spells CASSLLGTHPAFF. CDR3 nucleotide sequence: TGCGCCAGCAGCTTGCTCGGGACACACCCAGCTTTCTTT.

The V and J genes are TRBV28 and TRBJ2-7, with TRBD1 as a possible D gene (6 bases). This CDR3 region has 16 residues. Germline lookup yields CDR1 MDHEN and CDR2 SYDVKM. V lost 5 bases, J lost 6 bases, and 23 bases lay in between. CDR3 region: CASSPPIHTGSREQYV. The CDR3 bases are TGTGCCAGCAGTCCTCCCATTCATACAGGGAGTCGCGAGCAGTACGTC.

The genes are TRBV29-1 and TRBJ1-2, with 11 bases that match TRBD1. The CDR3 is 13 amino acids. Germline V lookup: CDR1 SQVTM, CDR2 ANQGSEA. Germline trimming cut 7 bases from V and 4 bases from J; bases unmatched to any gene: 5. The CDR3, as DNA: TGCAGCGCACGGACAGGGGGCGCCTATGGCTACACCTTC. It yields the protein CSARTGGAYGYTF.

The chain combines TRBV7-2 with TRBJ1-5; D gene uncertain. This CDR3 has 15 amino acids. Germline CDR1 SGHTA, CDR2 FQGNSA. Between the trimmed V and J ends, which lost 2 bases and 2 bases, there was a span of 10 bases. CDR3 nucleotides: TGTGCCAGCAGCTTAACAGTTTTCGGCAATCAGCCCCAGCATTTT. Translation gives CASSLTVFGNQPQHF.

This chain uses TRBV18 with TRBJ1-2; D uncertain. The germline gives CDR1 KGHSH, CDR2 LQKENI. V was pared by 1 base and J by 1 base, with 10 bases between. The CDR3 is 15 residues long. The CDR3 here is CASSPREGLNYGYTF. For the CDR3, the DNA is TGTGCCAGCTCACCACGGGAAGGACTTAACTATGGCTACACCTTC.

J is TRBJ2-1 and V is TRBV5-5; 13 bases match TRBD2. Trimming took 3 bases from V and 5 from J; bases not matched to a gene: 11. CDR1 and CDR2 from the germline V gene are SGHKS and YYEKEE (reference sequence). The CDR3 contains 18 residues. CDR3 region: CASSWIPGTSGKNNEQFF. The CDR3 region has the DNA TGTGCCAGCAGCTGGATCCCCGGGACTAGCGGGAAAAACAATGAGCAGTTCTTC. Drawing the rest from reference TRBV5-5 and TRBJ2-1, the complete variable domain is DAGVTQSPTHLIKTRGQQVTLRCSPISGHKSVSWYQQVLGQGPQFIFQYYEKEERGRGNFPDRFSARQFPNYSSELNVNALLLGDSALYLCASSWIPGTSGKNNEQFFGPGTRLTVL.

V usage is TRBV28 and J usage is TRBJ2-7; 9 nucleotides match TRBD2. The germline CDR1 and CDR2 sequences are MDHEN and SYDVKM. CDR3 length: 14 amino acids. J was trimmed by 6 bases and V by 6 bases; bases with no gene match: 9. Written as DNA, the CDR3 is TGTGCCAGCAGGCGGCCGGGACTAGCTGGCGAGCAGTACTTC. It encodes CASRRPGLAGEQYF.

The chain carries TRBV11-3 and TRBJ1-2; 8 bases fit TRBD1. There are 15 residues in the CDR3. V lost 0 bases and J lost 7; bases outside the gene matches: 7. Germline-derived CDR1 and CDR2 are SGHNT and YENEEA. CDR3 bases: TGTGCCAGCAGCTTAGACGGACAGGGTTGGAGTGGCTACACCTTC. It specifies CASSLDGQGWSGYTF.

The chain carries TRBV6-1 and TRBJ2-3, with 8 positions matching TRBD2. V gave up 2 bases and J gave up 4 bases; unmatched junction bases: 5. There are 15 residues in the CDR3. CDR1 MNHNS and CDR2 SASEGT come from the germline V gene. The CDR3 DNA reads as TGTGCCAGCAGTGAAAGAGCGGGAGCGGCAGATACGCAGTATTTT. As protein: CASSERAGAADTQYF.